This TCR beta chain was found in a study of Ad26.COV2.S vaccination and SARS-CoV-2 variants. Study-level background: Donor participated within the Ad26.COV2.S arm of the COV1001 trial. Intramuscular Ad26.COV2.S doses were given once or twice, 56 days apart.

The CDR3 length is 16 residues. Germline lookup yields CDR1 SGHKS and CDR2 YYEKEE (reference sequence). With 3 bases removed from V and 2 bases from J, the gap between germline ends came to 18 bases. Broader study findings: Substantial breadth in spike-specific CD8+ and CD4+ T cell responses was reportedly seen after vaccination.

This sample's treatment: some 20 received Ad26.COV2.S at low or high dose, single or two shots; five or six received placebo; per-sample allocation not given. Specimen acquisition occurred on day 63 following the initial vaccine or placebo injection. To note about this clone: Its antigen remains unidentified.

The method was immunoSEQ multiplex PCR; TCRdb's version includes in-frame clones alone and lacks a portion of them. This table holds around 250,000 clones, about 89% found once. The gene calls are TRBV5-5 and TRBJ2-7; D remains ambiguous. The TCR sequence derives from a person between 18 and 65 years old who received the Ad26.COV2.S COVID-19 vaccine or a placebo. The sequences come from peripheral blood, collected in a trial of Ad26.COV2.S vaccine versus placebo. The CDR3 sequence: CASSSRWGGQTYEQYF. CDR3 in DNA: TGTGCCAGCAGCTCCCGATGGGGTGGGCAGACCTACGAGCAGTACTTC.